Presented here are 2 T cell receptor beta chains from one specimen sequenced in a study of CXCR3-negative and CXCR3-positive naive CD8 T cells. General study findings and limits: CXCR3-positive naive cells had TRB CDR3s that were more hydrophobic than CXCR3-negative naive cells had.

These receptors have no known antigen. Libraries of TRB cDNA were made by 5' RACE and carried UMIs. TCRdb re-called the 5' RACE reads and gives one entry per CDR3 protein, without DNA. The table for this sample gives some 140,000 distinct CDR3 sequences. Sequenced input: naive CXCR3+ CD8+ T cells from blood. Documented subset: CD45RO-CCR7+CD27+CD95- naive CD8+ T cells expressing CXCR3 (TNR3+). These receptor sequences come from a human donor in good health. Some clones in this sample may be carry-over from other donors' samples.

V and J are TRBV29-1 and TRBJ1-1; TCRdb lists TRBD1, though no DNA is available to test this call. The CDR3 contains 12 residues. Germline V gives CDR1 SQVTM, CDR2 ANQGSEA. The CDR3 is CSVEIGGTEAFF. Filled out from reference TRBV29-1 and TRBJ1-1, the complete variable domain reads SAVISQKPSRDICQRGTSLTIQCQVDSQVTMMFWYRQQPGQSLTLIATANQGSEATYESGFVIDKFPISRPNLTFSTLTVSNMSPEDSSIYLCSVEIGGTEAFFGQGTRLTVV.

This chain uses TRBV2 with TRBJ2-6; TCRdb proposes TRBD1, but this gene call is untestable without DNA. The CDR3 length is 18 residues. Germline CDR1 is SNHLY and CDR2 is FYNNEI. The chain's CDR3 is CASSEEDTYLSGANVLTF.